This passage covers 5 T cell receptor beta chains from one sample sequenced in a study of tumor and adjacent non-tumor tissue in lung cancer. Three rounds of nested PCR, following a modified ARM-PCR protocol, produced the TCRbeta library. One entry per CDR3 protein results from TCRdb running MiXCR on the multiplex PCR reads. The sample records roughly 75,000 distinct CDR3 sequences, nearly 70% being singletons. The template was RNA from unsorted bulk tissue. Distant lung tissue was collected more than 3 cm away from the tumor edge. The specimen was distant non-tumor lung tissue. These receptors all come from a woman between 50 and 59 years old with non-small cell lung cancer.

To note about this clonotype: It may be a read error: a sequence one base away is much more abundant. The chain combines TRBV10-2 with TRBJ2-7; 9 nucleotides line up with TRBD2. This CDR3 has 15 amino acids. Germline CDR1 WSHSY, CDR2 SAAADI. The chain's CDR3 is CARSLAGAGAYEQYF. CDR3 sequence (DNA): TGCGCCCGCAGTTTAGCGGGAGCGGGCGCCTACGAGCAGTACTTC.

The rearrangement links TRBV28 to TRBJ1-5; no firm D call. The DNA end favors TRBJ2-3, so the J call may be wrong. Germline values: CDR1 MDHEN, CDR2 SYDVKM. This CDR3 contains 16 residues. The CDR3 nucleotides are TGTGCCAGCAGTCTAACAAGCTGGGTTACTAATCAGCCCCAGTATTTT. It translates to CASSLTSWVTNQPQYF.

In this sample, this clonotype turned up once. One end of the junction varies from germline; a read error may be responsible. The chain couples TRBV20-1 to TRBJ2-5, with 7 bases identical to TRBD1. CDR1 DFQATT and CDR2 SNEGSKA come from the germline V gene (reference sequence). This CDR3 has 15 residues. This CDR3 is CSAMATGDSKEIQYF. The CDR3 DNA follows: TGCAGTGCTATGGCAACAGGGGATTCTAAAGAGATCCAGTACTTC.

In nucleotides, the CDR3 is TGTGCCAGCAGTTATATTAACACCGGGGAGCTGTTTTTT. This gives the protein CASSYINTGELFF. The chain joins TRBV28 to TRBJ2-2; D unresolved. V was cut by 4 bases and J by 2 bases, with 5 bases left in between. CDR1 is MDHEN and CDR2 is SYDVKM in the germline V gene. This CDR3 is built from 13 residues. Full variable domain (outside the CDR3, taken from reference TRBV28 and TRBJ2-2): DVKVTQSSRYLVKRTGEKVFLECVQDMDHENMFWYRQDPGLGLRLIYFSYDVKMKEKGDIPEGYSVSREKKERFSLILESASTNQTSMYLCASSYINTGELFFGEGSRLTVL.

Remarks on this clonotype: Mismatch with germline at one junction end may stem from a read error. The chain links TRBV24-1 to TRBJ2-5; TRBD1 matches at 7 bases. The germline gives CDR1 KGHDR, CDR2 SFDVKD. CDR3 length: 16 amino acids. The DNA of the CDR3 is TGTGCCGCCAGTGATCCACGACAGGGTGGTAAAGAGACCCAGTACTTC. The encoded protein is CAASDPRQGGKETQYF.